Shown below are 17 T cell receptor beta chains from a single sample sequenced in a study of molecular identifiers for immune sequencing clone quantification. TCRdb used MiXCR to reprocess the PCR reads, holding one entry per CDR3 protein. This repertoire shows more than 95,000 distinct CDR3 sequences, less than 25% found once; its top ten account for 0.85% to 0.95%. Sequencing input: naive CD8+ T cells from blood, with Jurkat cell RNA spiked in. Subset given: FACS-sorted CD8+CD4-CCR7+CD45RA+ naive T cells. These receptors came from a human donor in good health. Some libraries in this study had Jurkat cell RNA spiked in.

This clonotype has a count of ten or more. This chain connects TRBV2 to TRBJ2-7, with D possibly called TRBD1 or TRBD2 (5 bases each). Trimming removed 2 bases from V and 2 bases from J, with 16 bases in between. Germline V gene data show CDR1 as SNHLY and CDR2 as FYNNEI. CDR3 length equals 16 residues. This CDR3 is CASSEPGDDLTYEQYF. Written as DNA, the CDR3 is TGTGCCAGCAGTGAACCTGGGGACGACCTAACCTACGAGCAGTACTTC.

This clonotype showed up just a few times. This chain links TRBV2 with TRBJ2-1; 7 nucleotides align to TRBD2. This CDR3 spans 14 amino acids. In germline, CDR1 is SNHLY, CDR2 FYNNEI. J was trimmed by 4 bases and V by 3 bases; bases with no gene match: 3. CDR3 in amino acids: CASSDGGFYNEQFF. CDR3 bases: TGTGCCAGCAGTGACGGGGGGTTTTACAATGAGCAGTTCTTC.

This clonotype has ten or more counts. The V and J genes are TRBV28 and TRBJ2-7; D uncertain. Trimming took off 5 bases at V and 6 bases at J, with 11 bases between the two ends. From germline, CDR1 is MDHEN and CDR2 SYDVKM. The CDR3 runs to 12 residues. The CDR3 sequence is CASSTPEFEQYF. In DNA form, the CDR3 reads TGTGCCAGCAGTACACCGGAGTTCGAGCAGTACTTC.

This clonotype has at least ten counts. This rearrangement joins TRBV30 to TRBJ1-1, with D possibly being TRBD1 (5 bases). V was shortened by 8 bases and J by 1 base, with 17 bases between the two germline ends. This CDR3 has 14 residues. Germline assignment: CDR1 GTSNPN and CDR2 SVGIG (reference sequence). For the CDR3, the DNA is TGTGCCGCTTTCGGGGGAGGAGGGAACACTGAAGCTTTCTTT. Translating it yields CAAFGGGGNTEAFF.

This clonotype was counted many times. V gene TRBV7-8 combines with J gene TRBJ2-3; 8 nucleotides agree with TRBD2. After removal of 5 bases from V and 3 bases from J, the junction contained 7 bases not matched to a gene. There are 15 residues in the CDR3. Looked up from germline, CDR1 is SGHVS and CDR2 is FQNEAQ. The CDR3: CASSEPSGGTDTQYF. The CDR3 nucleotides are TGTGCCAGCAGCGAGCCCAGCGGGGGTACAGATACGCAGTATTTT.

In this sample, this clonotype turned up a few times. The chain employs TRBV4-3 and TRBJ1-2; no clear D gene. V was trimmed by 1 base and J by 8 bases, leaving 20 bases between them. CDR1 and CDR2 from the germline V gene are LGHNA and YSLEER. The CDR3 sequence is 16 residues long. In DNA form, the CDR3 reads TGCGCCAGCAGCCAAGGAGCGAGTAAGTCGAGTTACGGCTACACCTTC. Protein sequence: CASSQGASKSSYGYTF.

On this clonotype itself: One base away lies a much larger clone, so this may be a sequencing read error. V usage is TRBV4-1 and J usage is TRBJ1-4; D gene unclear. Germline V lookup: CDR1 MGHRA, CDR2 YSYEKL. V lost 4 bases, J lost 6 bases, and 18 bases lay in between. CDR3 length: 16 residues. The CDR3 sequence: CASSLVTGDVYEKLFF. The CDR3 nucleotides are TGCGCCAGCAGCCTTGTCACCGGGGATGTTTATGAAAAACTGTTTTTT.

This clonotype was detected ten times or more. The chain recombines TRBV29-1 with TRBJ1-4, with no clear D. The CDR3 has 13 residues. Germline V lookup: CDR1 SQVTM, CDR2 ANQGSEA. V lost 5 bases and J 0 bases, leaving 7 bases between the germline ends. This CDR3 reads CSVTGATNEKLFF. CDR3 nucleotides: TGCAGCGTTACTGGAGCAACTAATGAAAAACTGTTTTTT.

This clonotype appeared once. Germline is not matched at one junction end, which may reflect a read error. The rearrangement links TRBV19 to TRBJ1-6; D ambiguous. The germline CDR1 and CDR2 sequences are LNHDA and SQIVND (reference sequence). The length of the CDR3 is 16 residues. CDR3 residues: CASSGGNPSYNSSLHF. In DNA form, the CDR3 reads TGTGCCAGTAGTGGCGGGAACCCCTCCTATAATTCATCCCTCCACTTT.

This clonotype is a singleton in its sample. This sequence joins TRBV6-1 and TRBJ2-7; D unresolved. Germline lookup yields CDR1 MNHNS and CDR2 SASEGT. The CDR3 is 12 amino acids. Trimming removed 4 bases from V and 12 bases from J, with 16 bases in between. The CDR3 loop is CASSGLVSAPYF. As DNA, the CDR3 is TGTGCCAGCAGTGGTTTGGTGTCCGCGCCGTACTTC.

V and J are TRBV21-1 and TRBJ2-5; the table calls TRBD2, which could not be checked here. TRBV21-1 is classified as a pseudogene. This CDR3 comprises 16 residues. The CDR3 coding sequence is TGTGCCAGCAGCAAAGACGGACTAGCGATGTTTGAGACGCAGTACTTC. It translates to CASSKDGLAMFETQYF.

The chain employs TRBV7-9 and TRBJ2-7, with 12 bases identical to TRBD1. Trimming cost V 6 bases and J 6 bases; bases outside gene matches: 9. This CDR3 has 15 amino acids. Germline V gene sequence: CDR1 SEHNR, CDR2 FQNEAQ (reference sequence). The CDR3 sequence is CASRAPGQGASEQYF. The CDR3 nucleotides are TGTGCCAGCAGAGCACCGGGACAGGGGGCGTCCGAGCAGTACTTC.

The chain has TRBV27 and TRBJ1-2, with D possibly matching TRBD1 (5 bases). The ends were cut back, 6 bases at V and 8 bases at J, with 16 bases in the middle. Germline V gene sequence: CDR1 MNHEY, CDR2 SMNVEV (reference sequence). This CDR3 is built from 13 residues. The CDR3 loop is CASSPTEWSGYTF. The CDR3, as DNA: TGTGCCAGCAGCCCGACAGAATGGTCCGGCTACACCTTC.

This clonotype occurred once. A much larger clonotype is one base distant, so this may be a read error. The V call is TRBV13, the J call TRBJ2-7; D is unclear. This CDR3 has 14 residues. Germline CDR1 and CDR2: PRHDT and FYEKMQ (reference sequence). V was trimmed by 4 bases and J by 0 bases, leaving 10 bases between them. CDR3 sequence (DNA): TGTGCCAGCAGCTCGACTGGGCGCTCCTACGAGCAGTACTTC. Amino acid sequence: CASSSTGRSYEQYF. Looking up the rest from reference TRBV13 and TRBJ2-7 gives the full variable domain: AAGVIQSPRHLIKEKRETATLKCYPIPRHDTVYWYQQGPGQDPQFLISFYEKMQSDKGSIPDRFSAQQFSDYHSELNMSSLELGDSALYFCASSSTGRSYEQYFGPGTRLTVT.

This clonotype has a count of ten or more. The chain joins TRBV7-9 to TRBJ2-3, with 11 bases that match TRBD2. Trimming at V came to 4 bases and at J to 2 bases, leaving 5 bases not matched to a gene. In germline, CDR1 is SEHNR, CDR2 FQNEAQ (reference sequence). CDR3 length equals 16 residues. The CDR3 sequence is CASSSLAGATTDTQYF. Here the CDR3 DNA reads TGTGCCAGCAGCTCACTAGCGGGGGCTACCACAGATACGCAGTATTTT.

In its sample, this clonotype was seen many times. The rearrangement links TRBV19 to TRBJ2-1; 7 bases are a match to TRBD2. From germline, CDR1 is LNHDA and CDR2 SQIVND (reference sequence). This CDR3 contains 17 residues. V was pared by 1 base and J by 7 bases, with 13 bases of the junction left unmatched. Here the CDR3 reads CASSIASRAGAGNEQFF. CDR3 in DNA: TGTGCCAGTAGTATAGCCTCTCGCGCGGGAGCCGGAAATGAGCAGTTCTTC. The entire variable domain, with the rest obtained from reference TRBV19 and TRBJ2-1, is as follows: DGGITQSPKYLFRKEGQNVTLSCEQNLNHDAMYWYRQDPGQGLRLIYYSQIVNDFQKGDIAEGYSVSREKKESFPLTVTSAQKNPTAFYLCASSIASRAGAGNEQFFGPGTRLTVL.

This clonotype was detected ten times or more. The J gene is TRBJ2-1, the V gene TRBV30; perhaps TRBD2 as D (6 bases). This CDR3 has 11 residues. Germline-derived CDR1 and CDR2 are GTSNPN and SVGIG (reference sequence). Trimming cost V 1 base and J 9 bases, with 7 bases left between them. The CDR3 DNA reads TGTGCCTGGAGTGACGGGGGTGAGCAGTTCTTC. It codes for CAWSDGGEQFF.